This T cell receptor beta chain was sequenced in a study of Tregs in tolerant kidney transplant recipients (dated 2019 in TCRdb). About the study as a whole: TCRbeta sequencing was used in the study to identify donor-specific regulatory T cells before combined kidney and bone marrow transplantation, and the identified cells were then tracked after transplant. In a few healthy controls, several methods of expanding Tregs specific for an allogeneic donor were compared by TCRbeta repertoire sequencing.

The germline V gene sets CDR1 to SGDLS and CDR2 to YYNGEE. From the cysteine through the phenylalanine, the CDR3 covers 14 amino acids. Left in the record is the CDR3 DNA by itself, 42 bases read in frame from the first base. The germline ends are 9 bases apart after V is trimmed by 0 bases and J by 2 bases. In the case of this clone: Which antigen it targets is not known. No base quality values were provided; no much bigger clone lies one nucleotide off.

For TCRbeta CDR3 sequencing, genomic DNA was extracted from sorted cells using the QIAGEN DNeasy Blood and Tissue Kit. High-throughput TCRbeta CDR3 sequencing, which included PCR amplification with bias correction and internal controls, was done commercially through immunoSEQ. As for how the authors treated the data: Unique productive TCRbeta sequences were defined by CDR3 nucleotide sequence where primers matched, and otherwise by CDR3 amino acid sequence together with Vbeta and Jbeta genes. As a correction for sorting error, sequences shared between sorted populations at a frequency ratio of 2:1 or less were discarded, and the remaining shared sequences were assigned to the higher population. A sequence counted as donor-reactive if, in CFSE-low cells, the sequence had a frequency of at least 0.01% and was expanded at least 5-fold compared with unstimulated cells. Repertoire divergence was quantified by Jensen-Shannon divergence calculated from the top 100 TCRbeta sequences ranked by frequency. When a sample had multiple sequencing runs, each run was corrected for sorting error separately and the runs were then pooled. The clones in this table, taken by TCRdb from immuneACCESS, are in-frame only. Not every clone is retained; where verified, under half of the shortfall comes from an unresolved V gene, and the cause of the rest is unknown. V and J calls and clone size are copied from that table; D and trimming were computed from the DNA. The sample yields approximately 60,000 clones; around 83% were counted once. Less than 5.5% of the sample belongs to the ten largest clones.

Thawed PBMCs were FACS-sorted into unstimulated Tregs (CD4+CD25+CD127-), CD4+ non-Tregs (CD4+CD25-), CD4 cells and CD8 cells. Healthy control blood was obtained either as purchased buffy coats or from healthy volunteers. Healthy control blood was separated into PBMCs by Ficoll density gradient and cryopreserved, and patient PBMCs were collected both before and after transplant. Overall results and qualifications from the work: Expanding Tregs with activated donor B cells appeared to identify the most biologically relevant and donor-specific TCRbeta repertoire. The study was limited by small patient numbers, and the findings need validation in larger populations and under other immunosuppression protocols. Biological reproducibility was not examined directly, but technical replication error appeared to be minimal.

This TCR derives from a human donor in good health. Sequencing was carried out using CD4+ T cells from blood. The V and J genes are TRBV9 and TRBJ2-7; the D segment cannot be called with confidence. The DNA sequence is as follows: TGTGCCAGCAGCGTAGGGACGTGGGCCTACGAGCAGTACTTC. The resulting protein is CASSVGTWAYEQYF.